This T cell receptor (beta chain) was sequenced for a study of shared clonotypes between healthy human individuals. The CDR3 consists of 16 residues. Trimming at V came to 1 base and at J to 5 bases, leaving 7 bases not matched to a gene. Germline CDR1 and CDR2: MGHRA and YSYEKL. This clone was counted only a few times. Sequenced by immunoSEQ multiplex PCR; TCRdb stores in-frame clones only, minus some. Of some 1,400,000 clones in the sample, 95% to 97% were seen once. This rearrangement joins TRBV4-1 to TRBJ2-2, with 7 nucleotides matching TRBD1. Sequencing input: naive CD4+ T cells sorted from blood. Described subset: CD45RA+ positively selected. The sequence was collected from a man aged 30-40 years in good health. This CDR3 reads CASSQGLQGFTGELFF. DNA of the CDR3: TGCGCCAGCAGCCAAGGGTTACAGGGGTTTACCGGGGAGCTGTTTTTT.